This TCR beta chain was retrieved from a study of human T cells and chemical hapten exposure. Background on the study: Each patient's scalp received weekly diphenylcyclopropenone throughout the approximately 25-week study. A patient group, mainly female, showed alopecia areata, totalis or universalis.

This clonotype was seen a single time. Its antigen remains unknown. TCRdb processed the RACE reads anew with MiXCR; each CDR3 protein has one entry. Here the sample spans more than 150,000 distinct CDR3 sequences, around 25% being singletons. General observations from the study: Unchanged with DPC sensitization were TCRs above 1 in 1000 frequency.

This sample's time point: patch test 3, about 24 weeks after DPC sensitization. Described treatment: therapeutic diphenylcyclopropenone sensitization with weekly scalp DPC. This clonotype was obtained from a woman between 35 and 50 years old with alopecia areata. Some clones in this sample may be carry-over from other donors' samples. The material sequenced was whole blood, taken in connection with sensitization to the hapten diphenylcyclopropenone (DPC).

The CDR3 is CSARVTVAGINEQFF. In DNA, the CDR3 is TGCAGTGCTAGAGTTACGGTAGCGGGGATAAATGAGCAGTTCTTC. This chain joins TRBV20-1 and TRBJ2-1; TRBD2 agrees at 8 bases. The V gene end was trimmed by 1 base and the J gene end by 7 bases; junction bases not matched to a gene: 9. Germline-derived CDR1 and CDR2 are DFQATT and SNEGSKA (reference sequence). This CDR3 has 15 amino acids.